Listed here are 5 T cell receptor beta chains from one sample, sequenced in a study of T cells in Graves' hyperthyroidism and ophthalmopathy (dated by TCRdb to the late 2010s). Library construction relied on multiplex PCR. The instrument was an Illumina HiSeq 2000. Amplification of TCR beta CDR3 regions was carried out from RNA transcripts. The first round of RT-PCR for the TCR CDR3 was performed with the HTBI primer set and the Qiagen OneStep RT-PCR kit. TCRdb passed the public sequencing reads through fastp at Q25 and MiXCR, retaining productive beta sequences. Here each entry gathers all rows of one CDR3 protein and keeps the most common genes and DNA. The sample data list 550,000 to 800,000 distinct CDR3 sequences, and over 15% of these were observed just once. Around 8% of the sample goes to the ten largest clones. The sequencing sample was made of blood. Receptors originate from a man in his late teens or twenties with Graves' hyperthyroidism.

At least ten counts were recorded for this clonotype. For the CDR3, the DNA is TGCGCCACCCCCATGAGGGTAGGCGGACCGGCTGCAGATACGCAGTATTTT. This encodes CATPMRVGGPAADTQYF. This chain links TRBV10-2 with TRBJ2-3; D is possibly TRBD2 (5 bases). Looked up from germline, CDR1 is WSHSY and CDR2 is SAAADI. V lost 10 bases and J 4 bases, leaving 27 bases between the germline ends. CDR3 length: 17 residues.

This clonotype appeared a few times. The gene calls are TRBV3-1 and TRBJ2-7, with TRBD1 identical over 7 bases. This CDR3 is 17 amino acids long. The germline CDR1 and CDR2 sequences are LGHDT and YNNKEL (reference sequence). The V gene end was trimmed by 3 bases and the J gene end by 1 base; junction bases not matched to a gene: 12. The CDR3 spells CASSHNPTGQESYEQYF. For the CDR3, the DNA is TGTGCCAGCAGCCATAATCCCACCGGACAGGAGTCCTACGAGCAGTACTTC.

The table lists this clonotype with a few counts. The rearrangement joins TRBV6-6 to TRBJ2-3, with D tentatively TRBD2 (5 bases). The germline V gene encodes CDR1 MNHNY and CDR2 SVGAGI (reference sequence). Trimming pared 0 bases from V and 4 bases from J, leaving 11 bases between. The CDR3 extends over 15 amino acids. The CDR3 region has the DNA TGTGCCAGCAGTTACTCGACACTAGGTGCAGATACGCAGTATTTT. Amino acid sequence: CASSYSTLGADTQYF.

This clonotype was recorded a few times. V gene TRBV30 combines with J gene TRBJ2-7; D unresolved. V was cut by 0 bases and J by 4 bases, with 7 bases left in between. The germline gives CDR1 GTSNPN, CDR2 SVGIG (reference sequence). There are 12 residues in the CDR3. This CDR3 reads CAWSVERYEQYF. The CDR3 nucleotides are TGTGCCTGGAGTGTAGAGAGATACGAGCAGTACTTC.

This clonotype has a count of ten or more. This chain links TRBV25-1 with TRBJ2-1, with D maybe TRBD2 (5 bases). Germline V lookup: CDR1 MGHDK, CDR2 SYGVNS. The CDR3 contains 14 residues. V was clipped by 0 bases and J by 3 bases, with 6 bases between them. The CDR3 DNA reads TGTGCCAGCAGTGAATATGACTACTACAATGAGCAGTTCTTC. Residues: CASSEYDYYNEQFF. Complete variable domain (other parts from reference TRBV25-1 and TRBJ2-1): EADIYQTPRYLVIGTGKKITLECSQTMGHDKMYWYQQDPGMELHLIHYSYGVNSTEKGDLSSESTVSRIRTEHFPLTLESARPSHTSQYLCASSEYDYYNEQFFGPGTRLTVL.